The next 18 T cell receptor beta chains were all read from a single sample in a study of cytomegalovirus exposure and HLA in healthy donors. PCR used 60 Vbeta primers and 13 Jbeta primers. Assay: immunoSEQ multiplex PCR; the TCRdb copy retains only in-frame clones and omits some. This sample has about 140,000 clones, with 80% found just once. Sample: PBMCs. All receptors derive from a man over 45 in good health and CMV-seronegative.

With regard to this clone: It is likely a read error, because the conserved phenylalanine at the end of the CDR3 is missing. The genes are TRBV9 and TRBJ1-5; no definite D call. The CDR3 sequence is 15 residues long. Germline CDR1 SGDLS, CDR2 YYNGEE. The germline V and J ends were trimmed by 0 bases and 3 bases, with 10 bases remaining between them. The CDR3 here is CASSVDGVSNQPQHV. The CDR3, as DNA: TGTGCCAGCAGCGTAGATGGAGTTTCCAATCAGCCCCAGCATGTT.

The chain combines TRBV5-1 with TRBJ2-3; maybe TRBD2 (6 bases). CDR1 SGHRS and CDR2 YFSETQ come from the germline V gene. The CDR3 runs 16 residues. V lost 3 bases, J lost 0 bases, and 14 bases lay in between. The CDR3 DNA reads as TGCGCCAGCAGCTCGCGGGGAAGCTCTAGCACAGATACGCAGTATTTT. Protein product: CASSSRGSSSTDTQYF.

This clone was seen a few times. This chain joins TRBV29-1 and TRBJ2-3; TRBD2 is a possible D gene (7 bases). CDR3 size: 14 residues. Germline CDR1 reads SQVTM; CDR2 reads ANQGSEA. Trimming cost V 4 bases and J 6 bases, with 17 bases left between them. CDR3 coding DNA: TGCAGCGTTGTGGGGGGGCTGGGCGAGGATACGCAGTATTTT. Its translation is CSVVGGLGEDTQYF.

This sequence joins TRBV11-2 and TRBJ2-1, with TRBD2 as a possible D gene (5 bases). Trimming stripped 5 bases from V and 2 bases from J, with 16 bases between. The CDR3 runs to 16 residues. Germline lookup yields CDR1 SGHAT and CDR2 FQNNGV. The CDR3 coding sequence is TGTGCCAGCAGCCCTTCCCTAGCAGGTGCCTACAATGAGCAGTTCTTC. Translating it yields CASSPSLAGAYNEQFF.

This clone was picked up a small number of times. This chain joins TRBV19 and TRBJ1-1, with 11 bases identical to TRBD1. This CDR3 spans 15 amino acids. Trimming removed 0 bases from V and 5 bases from J; junction bases left unmatched: 2. CDR1 is LNHDA and CDR2 is SQIVND in the germline V gene (reference sequence). CDR3 coding DNA: TGTGCCAGTAGTATAGATAGGGACAGGGGGACTGAAGCTTTCTTT. It yields the protein CASSIDRDRGTEAFF. Using reference TRBV19 and TRBJ1-1 for the parts outside the CDR3, the full variable domain is DGGITQSPKYLFRKEGQNVTLSCEQNLNHDAMYWYRQDPGQGLRLIYYSQIVNDFQKGDIAEGYSVSREKKESFPLTVTSAQKNPTAFYLCASSIDRDRGTEAFFGQGTRLTVV.

V and J are TRBV4-2 and TRBJ2-1, with 9 bases lining up with TRBD2. The CDR3 has 16 amino acids. CDR1 and CDR2 from the germline V gene are LGHNA and YNFKEQ. The V gene end was trimmed by 4 bases and the J gene end by 8 bases; junction bases not matched to a gene: 12. The CDR3: CASSRGNSGRVDEQFF. In DNA form, the CDR3 reads TGTGCCAGCAGCCGGGGAAATAGCGGGAGAGTTGATGAGCAGTTCTTC.

The rearrangement joins TRBV7-9 to TRBJ2-2; 11 bases are a match to TRBD1. The V gene's germline CDR1 is SEHNR and CDR2 FQNEAQ (reference sequence). The V segment lost 5 bases and the J segment 5 bases; nucleotides outside the gene matches: 4. This CDR3 has 15 amino acids. CDR3 sequence: CASSADRGRTGELFF. Written as DNA, the CDR3 is TGTGCCAGCAGCGCGGACAGGGGGCGGACCGGGGAGCTGTTTTTT.

The V gene is TRBV7-9, the J gene TRBJ1-3; perhaps TRBD1 as D (6 bases). Germline values: CDR1 SEHNR, CDR2 FQNEAQ (reference sequence). The germline V and J ends were trimmed by 4 bases and 4 bases, with 17 bases remaining between them. The CDR3 has 16 residues. The CDR3 DNA reads TGTGCCAGCAGCTCCCAGGGGAAAGGAAGCGGAAACACCATATATTTT. It specifies CASSSQGKGSGNTIYF.

The chain uses TRBV14 and TRBJ2-7, with TRBD2 matching over 8 bases. V was pared by 4 bases and J by 6 bases, with 8 bases of the junction left unmatched. Germline V CDR1 and CDR2: SGHDN, FVKESK. This CDR3 has 14 amino acids. The CDR3, as DNA: TGTGCCAGCAGCCCGGGACTAGTATTCGGCGAGCAGTACTTC. This codes for CASSPGLVFGEQYF.

This rearrangement joins TRBV30 to TRBJ1-5; 7 nucleotides agree with TRBD1. Germline trimming cut 4 bases from V and 3 bases from J; bases unmatched to any gene: 9. The CDR3 has 15 amino acids. Germline CDR1 GTSNPN, CDR2 SVGIG (reference sequence). This CDR3 reads CAWTYSGQVNQPQHF. The CDR3 DNA follows: TGTGCCTGGACCTATAGCGGACAGGTCAATCAGCCCCAGCATTTT.

The chain carries TRBV12-5 and TRBJ2-5; TRBD1 is a possible D gene (5 bases). The CDR3 consists of 12 residues. Deletions cut 7 bases from V and 1 base from J, with 7 bases between. In germline, CDR1 is LGHNT, CDR2 FRNRAP. The CDR3 region is CASATGQETQYF. CDR3 in DNA: TGTGCTAGTGCTACAGGCCAAGAGACCCAGTACTTC.

This chain connects TRBV4-1 to TRBJ2-7; 9 positions agree with TRBD1. CDR1 is MGHRA, CDR2 YSYEKL, per germline. The length of the CDR3 is 15 residues. The J segment lost 1 base and the V segment lost 4 bases, leaving 5 bases of the junction unmatched. The CDR3 nucleotides are TGCGCCAGCAGCCCAAAGACAGGGGGTTCCTACGAGCAGTACTTC. Amino acids: CASSPKTGGSYEQYF.

The chain has TRBV19 and TRBJ1-3; D perhaps matches TRBD1 (6 bases). V lost 5 bases and J lost 16, with 15 bases in between. Looked up from germline, CDR1 is LNHDA and CDR2 is SQIVND (reference sequence). The CDR3 covers 11 residues. The CDR3 sequence is CASSATGTLYF. The CDR3 DNA sequence: TGTGCCAGTAGTGCGACCGGGACACTGTATTTT.

The chain recombines TRBV5-1 with TRBJ2-4; maybe TRBD2 (6 bases). This CDR3 has 14 residues. V was shortened by 0 bases and J by 6 bases, with 10 bases between the two germline ends. Germline CDR1 and CDR2: SGHRS and YFSETQ. CDR3 sequence (DNA): TGCGCCAGCAGCTTGGGGGACGGGGGAAACATTCAGTACTTC. It codes for CASSLGDGGNIQYF. Together with reference TRBV5-1 and TRBJ2-4, the CDR3 gives the full variable domain: KAGVTQTPRYLIKTRGQQVTLSCSPISGHRSVSWYQQTPGQGLQFLFEYFSETQRNKGNFPGRFSGRQFSNSRSEMNVSTLELGDSALYLCASSLGDGGNIQYFGAGTRLSVL.

The chain carries TRBV6-1 and TRBJ1-5; D is perhaps TRBD1 (6 bases). From germline, CDR1 is MNHNS and CDR2 SASEGT. V lost 2 bases, J lost 0 bases, and 11 bases lay in between. This CDR3 contains 16 residues. In DNA form, the CDR3 reads TGTGCCAGCAGTGAACCCCGGACAGCTAGCAATCAGCCCCAGCATTTT. This translates into CASSEPRTASNQPQHF.

The chain recombines TRBV12-5 with TRBJ1-2; D gene unclear. The CDR3 is made up of 12 amino acids. Germline V gene sequence: CDR1 LGHNT, CDR2 FRNRAP. V gave up 4 bases and J gave up 8 bases, with 11 bases separating them. CDR3 in amino acids: CASGSQTGGYTF. In DNA form, the CDR3 reads TGTGCTAGTGGTTCGCAGACGGGAGGCTACACCTTC.

The rearrangement uses TRBV6-1 and TRBJ1-2; D uncertain. Germline V gene data show CDR1 as MNHNS and CDR2 as SASEGT. The CDR3 contains 16 residues. Trimming took 0 bases from V and 5 from J, leaving 16 bases between them. DNA for the CDR3: TGTGCCAGCAGTGAAGCGCTGAGAGGGAGTCGGTATGGCTACACCTTC. This gives the protein CASSEALRGSRYGYTF.

The chain carries TRBV6-6 and TRBJ2-7; 12 nucleotides align to TRBD2. J gave up 7 bases and V 6 bases, and 10 bases lay outside the gene matches. Per the germline V gene, CDR1 is MNHNY and CDR2 is SVGAGI (reference sequence). CDR3 length: 15 residues. The DNA for the CDR3 is TGTGCCAGCAGCACGACTAGCGGGAGCTCCCCGGAGCAGTACTTC. It encodes CASSTTSGSSPEQYF.